Presented here are 6 T cell receptor beta chains from one specimen sequenced in a study of shared clonotypes between healthy human individuals. Sequencing used immunoSEQ multiplex PCR; TCRdb keeps in-frame clones, though not all of them. This repertoire shows some 1 million clones, 70% to 80% found once; its top ten account for approximately 1.5%. The specimen was memory CD4+ T cells sorted from blood. Subset defined: CD45RA-negative fraction. All receptors derive from a man aged 18 to 30 in good health.

The genes are TRBV5-1 and TRBJ2-3; TRBD2 aligns across 9 bases. The CDR3 length is 14 residues. The V and J ends lost 0 bases and 6 bases, in that order; junction bases with no gene match: 2. Germline V gene sequence: CDR1 SGHRS, CDR2 YFSETQ. CDR3 sequence reads: CASSLAGTSDTQYF. The DNA for the CDR3 is TGCGCCAGCAGCTTGGCCGGGACTAGCGATACGCAGTATTTT. Supplemented by reference TRBV5-1 and TRBJ2-3, the full variable domain reads KAGVTQTPRYLIKTRGQQVTLSCSPISGHRSVSWYQQTPGQGLQFLFEYFSETQRNKGNFPGRFSGRQFSNSRSEMNVSTLELGDSALYLCASSLAGTSDTQYFGPGTRLTVL.

The V call is TRBV5-1, the J call TRBJ2-3; D is perhaps TRBD2 (6 bases). In germline, CDR1 is SGHRS, CDR2 YFSETQ. Trimming shortened V by 0 bases and J by 4 bases, and 15 bases separated the two germline ends. This CDR3 spans 16 amino acids. The DNA of the CDR3 is TGCGCCAGCAGCTTGGCCGGGGGTGGTATTTCAGATACGCAGTATTTT. Translating it yields CASSLAGGGISDTQYF.

The V gene is TRBV29-1, the J gene TRBJ2-6; maybe TRBD1 (7 bases). The CDR3 has 15 residues. The germline CDR1 and CDR2 sequences are SQVTM and ANQGSEA. Trimming removed 5 bases from V and 0 bases from J, with 11 bases in between. The CDR3 reads CSVFQGGSGANVLTF. DNA for the CDR3: TGCAGCGTTTTCCAGGGGGGCTCTGGGGCCAACGTCCTGACTTTC.

The chain employs TRBV7-8 and TRBJ2-5; 7 bases match TRBD1. CDR1 is SGHVS and CDR2 is FQNEAQ in the germline V gene. Trimming removed 5 bases from V and 3 bases from J; junction bases left unmatched: 12. This CDR3 is built from 16 residues. CDR3 amino acids: CASSRGMTGNEETQYF. In DNA, the CDR3 is TGTGCCAGCAGCCGGGGAATGACAGGGAATGAAGAGACCCAGTACTTC.

This sequence joins TRBV7-2 and TRBJ2-7; 10 bases align to TRBD2. This CDR3 has 15 residues. Trimming removed 7 bases from V and 1 base from J; junction bases left unmatched: 7. Germline V gives CDR1 SGHTA, CDR2 FQGNSA. This chain's CDR3 is CASKAGGRPSYEQYF. DNA for the CDR3: TGTGCCAGCAAAGCGGGAGGGCGCCCTTCCTACGAGCAGTACTTC.

This clone was seen just once. This chain links TRBV27 with TRBJ2-6; TRBD1 might be the D (5 bases). CDR1 and CDR2 (germline): MNHEY, SMNVEV (reference sequence). The CDR3 is 17 residues long. The germline V and J ends were trimmed by 3 bases and 0 bases, with 12 bases remaining between them. CDR3 loop: CASSFASGSSGANVLTF. The CDR3 DNA follows: TGTGCCAGCAGTTTTGCCTCAGGGTCCTCTGGGGCCAACGTCCTGACTTTC.